This TCR beta chain was identified during a study of blood T cell repertoires in COVID-19. Original processing notes: Estimated nucleated cell counts came from reference gene primer amplification. Clones were read by immunoSEQ multiplex PCR, and TCRdb kept only the in-frame ones, dropping some. V, J and clone size are taken as reported in that table, and D and trimming were inferred from the DNA itself. The sample shows 150,000 to 200,000 clones, 80% to 90% of them seen only once. The receptor's source is a human donor in a cohort sampled during active COVID-19. Sequenced: peripheral blood.

The CDR3 loop reads CASRQGDTEAFF. The CDR3 DNA is TGTGCCAGCAGACAGGGGGACACTGAAGCTTTCTTT. The J gene is TRBJ1-1, the V gene TRBV6-5, with 8 bases matching TRBD1. The J segment lost 3 bases and the V segment lost 6 bases, leaving 0 bases of the junction unmatched. CDR3 length: 12 amino acids. Per germline, CDR1 MNHEY and CDR2 SVGAGI.